Listed below are T cell receptor beta chains from one sample, sequenced in a study of CD8 T cells in Susac syndrome. TCRdb called the immunoSEQ multiplex PCR reads again in MiXCR, with one record for every CDR3 protein. The sample consists of more than 100,000 distinct CDR3 sequences, 80% to 85% of them appearing once. The specimen was CD8+ T cells from PBMCs. The receptors were gathered from a human donor with multiple sclerosis. The CDR3 runs from the conserved cysteine through the conserved F or W. A D gene is named only where the DNA matches it firmly. The listing skips clone size in some rows; elsewhere it reads once, few, many or a size class.

j_gene	abundance	v_gene	d_gene	CDR3aa	CDR3nt
TRBJ1-2	once	TRBV7-9	NA	CASSPLMGAGAEINYGYTF	TGTGCCAGCAGTCCCCTTATGGGGGCCGGGGCCGAAATTAACTATGGCTACACCTTC
TRBJ2-2	NA	TRBV3-1	TRBD1	CASSWDRENTGELFF	TGTGCCAGCAGCTGGGACAGGGAGAACACCGGGGAGCTGTTTTTT
TRBJ2-7	NA	TRBV7-9	NA	CATGVRYEQYF	TGTGCCACGGGGGTAAGATACGAGCAGTACTTC
TRBJ2-7	NA	TRBV3-1	NA	CASSQFIDEQYF	TGTGCCAGCAGCCAATTTATAGACGAGCAGTACTTC
TRBJ2-7	NA	TRBV4-2	TRBD2	CASSHSSGGVESLEQYF	TGTGCCAGCAGCCATTCCAGCGGGGGGGTCGAGTCCCTCGAGCAGTACTTC
TRBJ2-3	few	TRBV5-1	NA	CASNSIPSSTDTQYF	TGCGCCAGCAACTCCATTCCTTCTAGCACAGATACGCAGTATTTT
TRBJ1-1	NA	TRBV4-1	NA	CASSPGRTLTEAFF	TGCGCCAGCAGCCCCGGGCGGACCCTGACTGAAGCTTTCTTT
TRBJ2-1	few	TRBV11-2	TRBD2	CASSPNLAGASSDYNEQFF	TGTGCCAGCAGCCCTAACCTAGCGGGAGCAAGCAGTGACTACAATGAGCAGTTCTTC
TRBJ2-7	NA	TRBV19	TRBD1	CASSIGTGVTYEQYF	TGTGCCAGTAGTATAGGGACAGGGGTAACCTACGAGCAGTACTTC
TRBJ2-1	NA	TRBV11-2	TRBD2	CASSLVVGLAGNEQFF	TGTGCCAGCAGCTTAGTAGTAGGGCTAGCGGGCAATGAGCAGTTCTTC
TRBJ1-1	NA	TRBV5-1	NA	CASSQGHQGLDECEAFF	TGCGCCAGCAGCCAAGGACACCAGGGGTTGGATGAATGTGAAGCTTTCTTT
TRBJ1-1	NA	TRBV25-1	TRBD1	CASSLQVTGENTEAFF	TGTGCCAGCAGTTTACAGGTAACAGGGGAGAACACTGAAGCTTTCTTT
TRBJ2-5	NA	TRBV7-8	NA	CASSFSGTAGRPEETQYF	TGTGCCAGCAGCTTTTCCGGGACAGCGGGCCGGCCCGAGGAGACCCAGTACTTC
TRBJ2-5	NA	TRBV5-1	NA	CASSSTTEIQETQYF	TGCGCCAGCAGCTCGACCACGGAGATCCAAGAGACCCAGTACTTC
TRBJ2-7	NA	TRBV19	TRBD2	CASSFGSGTTSSYEQYF	TGTGCCAGTAGTTTTGGGTCCGGGACTACGAGCTCCTACGAGCAGTACTTC
TRBJ2-1	NA	TRBV4-1	NA	CASSQETRPDEQFF	TGCGCCAGCAGCCAAGAGACTAGACCTGATGAGCAGTTCTTC
TRBJ2-7	NA	TRBV9	NA	CASSVYAAGEQYF	TGTGCCAGCAGCGTCTACGCGGCAGGCGAGCAGTACTTC
TRBJ2-2	NA	TRBV2	NA	CASSELDITGELFF	TGTGCCAGCAGTGAACTGGACATCACCGGGGAGCTGTTTTTT
TRBJ2-1	NA	TRBV27	TRBD2	CASSLSGPTYNEQFF	TGTGCCAGCAGTCTTAGCGGGCCCACCTACAATGAGCAGTTCTTC
TRBJ2-2	NA	TRBV27	NA	CATHSSRGTPGELFF	TGTGCCACCCACTCCAGTAGGGGTACCCCCGGGGAGCTGTTTTTT
TRBJ1-5	NA	TRBV27	TRBD1	CASSFNRGSGQPQHF	TGTGCCAGCAGTTTTAACAGGGGAAGTGGACAGCCCCAGCATTTT
TRBJ1-2	NA	TRBV27	NA	CASREGDYGYTF	TGTGCCAGCCGTGAGGGTGACTATGGCTACACCTTC
TRBJ2-5	NA	TRBV7-2	TRBD1	CASSIDRGQETQYF	TGTGCCAGCAGTATCGACAGGGGGCAAGAGACCCAGTACTTC
TRBJ1-4	once	TRBV4-1	NA	CASSQEPGLRFF	TGCGCCAGCAGCCAAGAGCCGGGACTCCGGTTTTTT
TRBJ1-2	NA	TRBV7-2	NA	CASSLVRRGAYYGYTF	TGTGCCAGCAGCTTAGTACGTCGGGGGGCCTACTATGGCTACACCTTC
TRBJ1-1	once	TRBV6-1	NA	CASSQSLRGLNTEAFF	TGTGCCAGCAGTCAATCACTGCGGGGCCTGAACACTGAAGCTTTCTTT
TRBJ2-7	NA	TRBV5-6	TRBD1	CASRLGDGQGDREQYF	TGTGCCAGCAGGCTTGGCGATGGACAGGGAGACCGCGAGCAGTACTTC
TRBJ1-5	few	TRBV19	NA	CASTGSRSQHF	TGTGCCAGCACCGGGAGTCGGTCCCAGCATTTT
TRBJ2-1	NA	TRBV19	TRBD2	CASSIASGNYNEQFF	TGTGCCAGTAGTATAGCTAGCGGGAACTACAATGAGCAGTTCTTC
TRBJ2-1	NA	TRBV3-1	NA	CASSQSVDEQFF	TGTGCCAGCAGCCAGAGCGTCGATGAGCAGTTCTTC
TRBJ2-5	NA	TRBV6-1	TRBD1	CASSVTTGTERKGETQYF	TGTGCCAGCAGCGTGACCACCGGGACAGAAAGAAAGGGAGAGACCCAGTACTTC
TRBJ2-5	NA	TRBV9	NA	CASSVYETGDQETQYF	TGTGCCAGCAGCGTTTATGAGACAGGAGACCAAGAGACCCAGTACTTC
TRBJ1-1	NA	TRBV30	NA	CAWIKGEGGWTEAFF	TGTGCCTGGATCAAAGGTGAGGGTGGCTGGACTGAAGCTTTCTTT
TRBJ1-6	NA	TRBV7-9	NA	CASSPPLTIDYNSPLHF	TGTGCCAGCAGCCCCCCTCTGACAATTGATTATAATTCACCCCTCCACTTT
TRBJ1-4	NA	TRBV7-9	TRBD1	CASSHAGQGEWSNEKLFF	TGTGCCAGCAGCCATGCGGGACAGGGGGAATGGTCTAATGAAAAACTGTTTTTT
TRBJ1-2	NA	TRBV13	NA	CAGSSDSYFYGYTF	TGTGCCGGCAGCTCGGACAGCTACTTCTATGGCTACACCTTC
TRBJ2-2	NA	TRBV7-3	NA	CASSLDQGTANTGELFF	TGTGCCAGCAGCTTAGATCAGGGAACAGCTAACACCGGGGAGCTGTTTTTT
TRBJ2-1	NA	TRBV5-5	TRBD2	CASSYGTSEWDEQFF	TGTGCCAGCAGCTACGGGACTAGCGAGTGGGATGAGCAGTTCTTC
TRBJ2-3	NA	TRBV12-5	NA	CASAPFPTDTQYF	TGTGCTAGTGCCCCATTCCCCACAGATACGCAGTATTTT
TRBJ2-7	once	TRBV2	NA	CASRGDSYEQYF	TGTGCCAGCAGGGGGGATTCCTACGAGCAGTACTTC
TRBJ1-2	NA	TRBV25-1	TRBD1	CASSAPDRAYGYTF	TGTGCCAGCAGTGCCCCGGACAGGGCCTATGGCTACACCTTC
TRBJ1-5	NA	TRBV28	NA	CASSTGAQGGQPQHF	TGTGCCAGCAGTACGGGAGCGCAGGGCGGTCAGCCCCAGCATTTT
TRBJ2-4	once	TRBV4-1	TRBD1	CASSLFGTEKNIQYF	TGCGCCAGCAGCCTTTTCGGGACAGAGAAAAACATTCAGTACTTC
TRBJ2-7	NA	TRBV3-1	NA	CASSQATSRLMYEQYF	TGTGCCAGCAGCCAAGCCACTAGCCGACTTATGTACGAGCAGTACTTC
TRBJ1-5	NA	TRBV6-5	NA	CASTLTLTYSNQPQHF	TGTGCCAGCACGTTGACCCTAACTTATAGCAATCAGCCCCAGCATTTT
TRBJ2-1	NA	TRBV15	NA	CATSRDRSNEQFF	TGTGCCACCAGCAGAGATCGGAGCAATGAGCAGTTCTTC
TRBJ1-2	NA	TRBV6-5	NA	CASSFYLGGDYGYTF	TGTGCCAGCAGTTTCTACCTCGGGGGAGACTATGGCTACACCTTC
TRBJ2-3	NA	TRBV28	TRBD2	CASSLTSGGTDTQYF	TGTGCCAGCAGTCTCACTAGCGGGGGCACAGATACGCAGTATTTT
TRBJ1-2	few	TRBV3-1	TRBD1	CASSQVTGDYGYTF	TGTGCCAGCAGCCAAGTTACAGGGGACTATGGCTACACCTTC
TRBJ2-5	NA	TRBV7-9	NA	CASLALGGGATETQYF	TGTGCCAGTCTTGCCCTGGGTGGGGGGGCTACGGAGACCCAGTACTTC